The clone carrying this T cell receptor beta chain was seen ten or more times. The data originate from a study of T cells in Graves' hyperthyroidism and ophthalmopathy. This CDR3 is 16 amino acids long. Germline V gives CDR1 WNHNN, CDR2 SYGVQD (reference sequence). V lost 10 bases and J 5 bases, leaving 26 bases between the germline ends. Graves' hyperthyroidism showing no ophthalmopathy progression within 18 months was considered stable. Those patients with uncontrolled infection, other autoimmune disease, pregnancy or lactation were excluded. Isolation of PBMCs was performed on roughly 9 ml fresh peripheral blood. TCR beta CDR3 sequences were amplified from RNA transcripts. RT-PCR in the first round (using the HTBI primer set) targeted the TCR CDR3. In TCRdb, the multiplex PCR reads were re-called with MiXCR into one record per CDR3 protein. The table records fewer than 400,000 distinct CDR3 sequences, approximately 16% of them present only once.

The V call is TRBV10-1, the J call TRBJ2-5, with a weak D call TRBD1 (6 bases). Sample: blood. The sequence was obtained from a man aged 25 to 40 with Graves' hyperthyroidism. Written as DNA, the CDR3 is TGCGCCATCCCCTTGAGCAGGGAAGGGGGTAAGGAGACCCAGTACTTC. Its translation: CAIPLSREGGKETQYF.